This T cell receptor beta chain was observed in a study of shared clonotypes between healthy human individuals. Across the study: Three CD4 naive, three CD4 memory, two CD8 naive and one CD8 memory plate were used per donor.

In the case of this clone: Its specificity is unknown.

The CDR3 runs 16 residues. With V trimmed by 2 bases and J by 0 bases, 4 bases remained unmatched. Germline V gives CDR1 LNHDA, CDR2 SQIVND (reference sequence). Per the authors' pipeline: Owing to the provision of junction-only sequences devoid of quality scores by immunoSEQ, filtering differed. The protocol was immunoSEQ multiplex PCR, while the TCRdb copy is restricted to in-frame clones and leaves out a portion. Clonal size and the V and J genes are those of that table, whereas D and trimming came from the DNA. The data contain more than 1,200,000 clones, around 98.5% of them singletons. Findings and caveats of the study: Few donors restricted represented genetic and exposure-history diversity. Apart from blood, nothing was sampled; tissue repertoires likely differ.

The J gene is TRBJ2-7, the V gene TRBV19; 10 positions agree with TRBD1. The receptor was isolated from a man aged 25-45 years in good health. Sequencing input: naive CD4+ T cells sorted from blood. Subset denoted: CD45RA+ positively selected. The CDR3 DNA is TGTGCCAGTAGTATAAGGGACAGGGGCTACTCCTACGAGCAGTACTTC. Residues: CASSIRDRGYSYEQYF.